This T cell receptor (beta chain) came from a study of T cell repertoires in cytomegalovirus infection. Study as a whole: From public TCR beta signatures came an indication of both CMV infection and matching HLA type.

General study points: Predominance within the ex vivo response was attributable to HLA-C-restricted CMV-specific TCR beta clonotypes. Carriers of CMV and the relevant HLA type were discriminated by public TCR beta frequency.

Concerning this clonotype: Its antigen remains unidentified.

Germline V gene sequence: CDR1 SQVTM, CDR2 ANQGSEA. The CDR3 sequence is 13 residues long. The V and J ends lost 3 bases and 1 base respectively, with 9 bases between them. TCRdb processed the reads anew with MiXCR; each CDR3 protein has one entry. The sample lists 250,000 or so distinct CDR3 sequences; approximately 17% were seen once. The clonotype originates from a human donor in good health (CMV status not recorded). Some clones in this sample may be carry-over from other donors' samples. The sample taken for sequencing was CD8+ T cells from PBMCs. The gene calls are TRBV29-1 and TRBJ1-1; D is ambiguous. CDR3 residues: CSVDKWENTEAFF. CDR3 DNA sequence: TGCAGCGTTGATAAGTGGGAGAACACTGAAGCTTTCTTT.